This T cell receptor (beta chain) was recorded in a study of blood T cell repertoires in COVID-19. The overall study: Acute-phase and convalescent COVID-19 samples originated in the United States, Italy and Spain.

The CDR3 has 16 residues. The V and J ends lost 1 base and 0 bases, in that order; junction bases with no gene match: 4. CDR1 SGHNT and CDR2 YYREEE come from the germline V gene (reference sequence). Profiled with immunoSEQ multiplex PCR; TCRdb holds only in-frame clones, not every one. The sample carries 130,000 to 150,000 clones, roughly 89% recorded once. This TCR came from a woman aged 45-59 years with acute or convalescent COVID-19. The rearrangement links TRBV5-4 to TRBJ2-3; 8 bases align to TRBD2. The sample comprised peripheral blood. CDR3 nucleotide sequence: TGTGCCAGCAGCTTGATGACTAGCGTAAGCACAGATACGCAGTATTTT. It specifies CASSLMTSVSTDTQYF.